Below, one T cell receptor (beta chain) is given with its context. What it recognizes is unknown. TCRdb analysed the 5' RACE reads with MiXCR anew, one entry per CDR3 protein. The sample has around 500,000 distinct CDR3 sequences, 14% seen once. Looked up from germline, CDR1 is SNHLY and CDR2 is FYNNEI. V was clipped by 7 bases and J by 2 bases, with 14 bases between them. CDR3 length equals 14 residues. This entry belongs to a study of identical twins. Study conclusions and caveats: Cross-sectional statistical analysis, not tracking of the same donors, underpinned the conclusions. With abundant cord blood beta clonotypes, insertions were fewer; memory repertoires showed no such pattern.

These data were also reused for a study on yellow fever vaccine responses in identical twins.

What was sequenced was CD4+ T cells sorted from blood. The receptor was derived from a woman younger than 30 in good health. J is TRBJ1-1 and V is TRBV2; TRBD1 might be the D (5 bases). The CDR3 sequence is CASNLGRSNTEAFF. The CDR3 DNA reads TGTGCCAGCAACTTGGGACGAAGTAACACTGAAGCTTTCTTT.